The 20 T cell receptor beta chains presented below share a single source sample, sequenced in a study of radiation and T cells in renal cell carcinoma. Repertoires were generated with immunoSEQ multiplex PCR, while TCRdb's copy carries only in-frame clones and drops some. The table has roughly 130,000 clones, about 88% seen once. As to time point: baseline pretreatment blood. Indicated treatment: 15 Gy SBRT to primary tumor, nephrectomy 4 weeks later. The source material was blood, sampled from a patient whose treatment included radiotherapy and nephrectomy. The receptors here all came from a woman aged 45-65 years with renal cell carcinoma.

The rearrangement joins TRBV9 to TRBJ2-3, with unresolved D. Germline V lookup: CDR1 SGDLS, CDR2 YYNGEE. The germline V and J ends were trimmed by 8 bases and 4 bases, with 17 bases remaining between them. There are 14 residues in the CDR3. CDR3 amino acids: CASRGPGFADTQYF. For the CDR3, the DNA is TGTGCCAGTAGAGGCCCCGGGTTCGCAGATACGCAGTATTTT.

The V and J genes are TRBV7-9 and TRBJ2-1; weak D call: TRBD1 (6 bases). Trimming cost V 5 bases and J 8 bases, with 13 bases left between them. CDR3 size: 13 residues. The V gene's germline CDR1 is SEHNR and CDR2 FQNEAQ (reference sequence). DNA for the CDR3: TGTGCCAGCAGCCAAGCCGGGACACATGAGCAGTTCTTC. Translated, it gives CASSQAGTHEQFF.

The V call is TRBV5-6, the J call TRBJ1-1; possibly TRBD1 for D (5 bases). Germline CDR1 reads SGHDT; CDR2 reads YYEEEE. V was clipped by 2 bases and J by 3 bases, with 8 bases between them. This CDR3 has 13 amino acids. This CDR3 is CASSFVRDTEAFF. The DNA of the CDR3 is TGTGCCAGCAGCTTTGTCAGGGACACTGAAGCTTTCTTT.

The chain is built from TRBV30 and TRBJ2-5; perhaps TRBD1 as D (6 bases). V was shortened by 2 bases and J by 5 bases, with 21 bases between the two germline ends. The CDR3 length is 16 residues. Germline CDR1 and CDR2: GTSNPN and SVGIG (reference sequence). For the CDR3, the DNA is TGTGCCTGGAGTCTCCGAACAGGGATTTATACGGAGACCCAGTACTTC. It translates to CAWSLRTGIYTETQYF. The whole variable domain, filled in from reference TRBV30 and TRBJ2-5, reads SQTIHQWPATLVQPVGSPLSLECTVEGTSNPNLYWYRQAAGRGLQLLFYSVGIGQISSEVPQNLSASRPQDRQFILSSKKLLLSDSGFYLCAWSLRTGIYTETQYFGPGTRLLVL.

This clone was counted once. The chain carries TRBV6-5 and TRBJ1-2; unclear D gene. Trimming removed 6 bases at V and 4 bases at J, with 12 bases between. CDR1 MNHEY and CDR2 SVGAGI come from the germline V gene. The CDR3 length is 13 residues. In DNA, the CDR3 is TGTGCCAGCAGACCGGGGAGTTCCTATGGCTACACCTTC. Its translation is CASRPGSSYGYTF.

The rearrangement joins TRBV30 to TRBJ2-3, with D possibly TRBD1 on 5 matching bases. The CDR3 is 15 amino acids. The germline V and J ends were trimmed by 4 bases and 0 bases, with 14 bases remaining between them. Per germline, CDR1 GTSNPN and CDR2 SVGIG (reference sequence). The CDR3 DNA reads TGTGCCTGGACCCAACAGGTTACTAGCACAGATACGCAGTATTTT. Protein sequence: CAWTQQVTSTDTQYF. Complete variable domain (other parts from reference TRBV30 and TRBJ2-3): SQTIHQWPATLVQPVGSPLSLECTVEGTSNPNLYWYRQAAGRGLQLLFYSVGIGQISSEVPQNLSASRPQDRQFILSSKKLLLSDSGFYLCAWTQQVTSTDTQYFGPGTRLTVL.

This clone is labeled as medium-sized. V is TRBV4-1 and J is TRBJ2-7; D not resolved. This CDR3 has 15 residues. CDR1 is MGHRA and CDR2 is YSYEKL in the germline V gene. Trimming stripped 0 bases from V and 0 bases from J, with 9 bases between. The chain's CDR3 is CASSQETRLSYEQYF. CDR3 coding DNA: TGCGCCAGCAGCCAAGAGACGAGGCTCTCCTACGAGCAGTACTTC.

V usage is TRBV10-3 and J usage is TRBJ1-2; D is perhaps TRBD1 (5 bases). The germline V and J ends were trimmed by 4 bases and 4 bases, with 13 bases remaining between them. Per the germline V gene, CDR1 is ENHRY and CDR2 is SYGVKD. The CDR3 sequence is 14 residues long. The CDR3 here is CAISARDGSYGYTF. CDR3 bases: TGTGCCATCAGTGCTCGGGACGGGAGCTATGGCTACACCTTC.

This chain links TRBV5-4 with TRBJ1-1; D is ambiguous. This CDR3 spans 14 amino acids. V was shortened by 4 bases and J by 6 bases, with 16 bases between the two germline ends. From germline, CDR1 is SGHNT and CDR2 YYREEE (reference sequence). CDR3 sequence: CASSPRGREPEAFF. DNA for the CDR3: TGTGCCAGCAGCCCCCGGGGTAGGGAACCTGAAGCTTTCTTT.

This sequence joins TRBV19 and TRBJ2-1; 8 positions agree with TRBD2. This CDR3 contains 15 residues. The ends lost 5 bases at V and 0 bases at J; junction bases unmatched: 3. Germline V gene lookup returns CDR1 LNHDA and CDR2 SQIVND (reference sequence). This chain's CDR3 is CASSPLAGSYNEQFF. The CDR3, as DNA: TGTGCCAGTAGTCCCCTAGCGGGCTCCTACAATGAGCAGTTCTTC.

The chain joins TRBV10-3 to TRBJ2-7; tentatively, D is TRBD2 (6 bases). V was cut by 2 bases and J by 3 bases, with 11 bases left in between. Germline V gives CDR1 ENHRY, CDR2 SYGVKD. The CDR3 is 14 residues long. The DNA of the CDR3 is TGTGCCATCAGTGAGCAGGGCGGGGTCTACGAGCAGTACTTC. This gives the protein CAISEQGGVYEQYF.

This CDR3 reads CASSVVEGGSTDTQYF. The CDR3 DNA sequence: TGTGCCAGCAGCGTAGTGGAGGGGGGGAGCACAGATACGCAGTATTTT. The chain links TRBV9 to TRBJ2-3, with a tentative D call TRBD2 (7 bases). Germline loops: CDR1 SGDLS, CDR2 YYNGEE. This CDR3 is 16 amino acids long. V was clipped by 0 bases and J by 0 bases, with 11 bases between them.

This clone was detected once. This chain links TRBV5-1 with TRBJ2-5, with TRBD1 matching over 7 bases. The CDR3 extends over 17 amino acids. V was pared by 3 bases and J by 4 bases, with 15 bases of the junction left unmatched. Germline values: CDR1 SGHRS, CDR2 YFSETQ. CDR3 in amino acids: CASSSLGLTGDGETQYF. The CDR3 coding sequence is TGCGCCAGCAGCTCCTTGGGGCTTACAGGGGATGGAGAGACCCAGTACTTC.

The chain employs TRBV13 and TRBJ1-1; D gene uncertain. Germline loops: CDR1 PRHDT, CDR2 FYEKMQ (reference sequence). This CDR3 is 14 amino acids long. Trimming stripped 5 bases from V and 0 bases from J, with 10 bases between. As DNA, the CDR3 is TGTGCCAGCAGCCCCGGACGGTTGAACACTGAAGCTTTCTTT. Translated: CASSPGRLNTEAFF.

The CDR3 sequence is CASSLAALNEQFF. CDR3 DNA: TGTGCCAGCAGCTTAGCTGCGCTCAATGAGCAGTTCTTC. The V and J genes are TRBV7-9 and TRBJ2-1; D remains unclear. The CDR3 covers 13 residues. Trimming removed 0 bases at V and 6 bases at J, with 6 bases between. Germline V lookup: CDR1 SEHNR, CDR2 FQNEAQ (reference sequence).

The chain combines TRBV6-1 with TRBJ2-3; 12 nucleotides agree with TRBD2. Germline CDR1 MNHNS, CDR2 SASEGT. The CDR3 length is 14 residues. V lost 8 bases, J lost 3 bases, and 3 bases stayed unmatched. CDR3 residues: CASLGLAGTDTQYF. The CDR3 DNA reads TGTGCCAGCCTTGGACTAGCGGGGACAGATACGCAGTATTTT.

CDR3 region: CASSLGRYGYTF. In nucleotides, the CDR3 is TGTGCCAGCAGCTTGGGCAGGTATGGCTACACCTTC. The chain carries TRBV5-6 and TRBJ1-2; D gene ambiguous. This CDR3 is built from 12 residues. V lost 0 bases and J lost 5, with 5 bases in between. Germline V gene sequence: CDR1 SGHDT, CDR2 YYEEEE.

The V and J genes are TRBV25-1 and TRBJ2-2; possibly TRBD1 for D (5 bases). Germline CDR1 is MGHDK and CDR2 is SYGVNS. The CDR3 loop spans 13 amino acids. The V end lost 2 bases, the J end lost 6 bases, and 7 bases lay between the germline ends. In nucleotides, the CDR3 is TGTGCCAGCAGTGAAGCAGGGTCCGGGGAGCTGTTTTTT. Translation gives CASSEAGSGELFF. Drawing the rest from reference TRBV25-1 and TRBJ2-2, the complete variable domain is EADIYQTPRYLVIGTGKKITLECSQTMGHDKMYWYQQDPGMELHLIHYSYGVNSTEKGDLSSESTVSRIRTEHFPLTLESARPSHTSQYLCASSEAGSGELFFGEGSRLTVL.

The gene calls are TRBV4-2 and TRBJ1-1; no clear D. Germline CDR1 is LGHNA and CDR2 is YNFKEQ. The CDR3 extends over 14 amino acids. V lost 5 bases and J 5 bases, leaving 15 bases between the germline ends. CDR3 amino acids: CASSKGYLGTEAFF. CDR3 sequence (DNA): TGTGCCAGCAGCAAGGGCTATTTAGGAACTGAAGCTTTCTTT.

V gene TRBV13 combines with J gene TRBJ1-1; TRBD1 matches at 7 bases. The germline V gene encodes CDR1 PRHDT and CDR2 FYEKMQ (reference sequence). V dropped 2 bases and J dropped 5; count of bases not matched to a gene: 5. This CDR3 contains 14 residues. The CDR3 DNA sequence: TGTGCCAGCAGCTTATCTGCAGGGGGTACTGAAGCTTTCTTT. Its protein is CASSLSAGGTEAFF.